A single sample is the source of the 18 T cell receptor beta chains below, sequenced in a study of spatial heterogeneity in lung cancer. Time point noted: sample taken at primary tumor resection. TCRdb re-called the 5' RACE reads with MiXCR, one entry per CDR3 protein. Altogether about 36,000 distinct CDR3 sequences are present, approximately 7.2% being singletons, with the ten largest covering around 30%. The sequencing used PBMCs, collected at surgery. The receptors originated from a female donor with early-stage non-small cell lung cancer.

This clonotype was seen at least ten times. The V call is TRBV9, the J call TRBJ2-7, with D maybe TRBD1 (5 bases). The germline gives CDR1 SGDLS, CDR2 YYNGEE. V was pared by 0 bases and J by 4 bases, with 11 bases between. CDR3 length: 14 amino acids. CDR3 amino acids: CASSVAPGIYEQYF. The CDR3 DNA follows: TGTGCCAGCAGCGTAGCACCAGGGATTTACGAGCAGTACTTC. The full variable domain, its missing parts supplied by reference TRBV9 and TRBJ2-7, is DSGVTQTPKHLITATGQRVTLRCSPRSGDLSVYWYQQSLDQGLQFLIQYYNGEERAKGNILERFSAQQFPDLHSELNLSSLELGDSALYFCASSVAPGIYEQYFGPGTRLTVT.

This clonotype was seen a handful of times. This chain joins TRBV5-6 and TRBJ2-3; tentatively, D is TRBD2 (6 bases). Germline assignment: CDR1 SGHDT and CDR2 YYEEEE. The CDR3 spans 17 residues. Trimming took off 4 bases at V and 3 bases at J, with 21 bases between the two ends. In nucleotides, the CDR3 is TGTGCCAGCAGCCCCACGAAACCGGGAGTCGGGACAGATACGCAGTATTTT. It codes for CASSPTKPGVGTDTQYF.

This clonotype has ten or more counts. V gene TRBV5-6 combines with J gene TRBJ2-5, with unresolved D. The V end was cut by 2 bases, the J end by 6 bases, with 11 bases between. The germline gives CDR1 SGHDT, CDR2 YYEEEE. This CDR3 comprises 13 residues. The DNA for the CDR3 is TGTGCCAGCAGCTTATACACCACGCAGACCCAGTACTTC. Translating gives CASSLYTTQTQYF. The entire variable domain, with the rest obtained from reference TRBV5-6 and TRBJ2-5, is as follows: DAGVTQSPTHLIKTRGQQVTLRCSPKSGHDTVSWYQQALGQGPQFIFQYYEEEERQRGNFPDRFSGHQFPNYSSELNVNALLLGDSALYLCASSLYTTQTQYFGPGTRLLVL.

Concerning this clonotype itself: A much larger clone sits a single nucleotide away, making a read error possible. This chain links TRBV7-2 with TRBJ2-1; D not certain. This CDR3 is built from 15 residues. V lost 2 bases and J 0 bases, leaving 8 bases between the germline ends. The V gene's germline CDR1 is SGHTA and CDR2 FQGNSA. The CDR3 is CTSSLQASSYNEQFF. The CDR3 DNA reads TGTACCAGCAGCTTACAGGCAAGCTCCTACAATGAGCAGTTCTTC.

The rearrangement uses TRBV28 and TRBJ1-3; D may be TRBD1 (6 bases). V was pared by 3 bases and J by 2 bases, with 11 bases between. The CDR3 consists of 15 residues. Germline V CDR1 and CDR2: MDHEN, SYDVKM. CDR3 in DNA: TGTGCCAGCAGTTTGTGGACAGACACTGGAAACACCATATATTTT. Its translation: CASSLWTDTGNTIYF.

There are many counts of this clonotype. This sequence joins TRBV29-1 and TRBJ2-3, with no clear D. This CDR3 region has 13 residues. Germline CDR1 SQVTM, CDR2 ANQGSEA. V was shortened by 4 bases and J by 5 bases, with 13 bases between the two germline ends. DNA for the CDR3: TGCAGCGTTGTCAGAACGCGTCGAGATACGCAGTATTTT. Its translation is CSVVRTRRDTQYF.

This clonotype was observed at least ten times. The chain joins TRBV7-2 to TRBJ2-1; 10 nucleotides line up with TRBD2. Trimming cost V 6 bases and J 4 bases; bases outside gene matches: 0. Germline V gene lookup returns CDR1 SGHTA and CDR2 FQGNSA. The CDR3 consists of 13 residues. This CDR3 is CASRGLAYNEQFF. In DNA, the CDR3 is TGTGCCAGCAGGGGACTAGCGTACAATGAGCAGTTCTTC.

This clonotype was observed many times. The rearrangement uses TRBV7-2 and TRBJ2-5, with 13 bases fitting TRBD2. The ends lost 6 bases at V and 4 bases at J; junction bases unmatched: 8. Germline assignment: CDR1 SGHTA and CDR2 FQGNSA. CDR3 length: 16 amino acids. The CDR3 reads CASSRPGLAGTETQYF. DNA of the CDR3: TGTGCCAGCAGTAGACCGGGACTAGCGGGAACAGAGACCCAGTACTTC.

This clonotype appeared many times. V gene TRBV5-1 combines with J gene TRBJ2-5; tentative D call: TRBD1 (6 bases). V lost 1 base to trimming and J lost 4 bases, with 11 bases between them. Germline V gene data show CDR1 as SGHRS and CDR2 as YFSETQ. The CDR3 extends over 14 amino acids. The chain's CDR3 is CASSLRGIGETQYF. CDR3 DNA: TGCGCCAGCAGCTTGAGGGGGATCGGAGAGACCCAGTACTTC.

The sample holds many counts of this clonotype. The CDR3 is CASSLVGSTDTQYF. The CDR3 DNA reads as TGTGCCAGCAGCTTAGTGGGAAGCACAGATACGCAGTATTTT. The V call is TRBV7-2, the J call TRBJ2-3; D remains ambiguous. CDR1 and CDR2 (germline): SGHTA, FQGNSA. The CDR3 consists of 14 residues. The V end was cut by 1 base, the J end by 0 bases, with 5 bases between.

This clonotype showed up many times. As DNA, the CDR3 is TGTGCCAGCAGCTCTTACACAGATACGCAGTATTTT. It specifies CASSSYTDTQYF. V gene TRBV7-2 combines with J gene TRBJ2-3; D uncertain. V gave up 4 bases and J gave up 2 bases, with 4 bases separating them. CDR1 is SGHTA and CDR2 is FQGNSA in the germline V gene. This CDR3 contains 12 residues.

This clonotype came up many times. The V call is TRBV28, the J call TRBJ2-3, with D possibly TRBD2 on 5 matching bases. Germline V lookup: CDR1 MDHEN, CDR2 SYDVKM. The CDR3 spans 13 residues. Trimming shortened V by 8 bases and J by 1 base, and 10 bases separated the two germline ends. The CDR3 loop reads CASLFSGTDTQYF. The CDR3 DNA is TGTGCCAGCCTCTTTAGCGGCACAGATACGCAGTATTTT. The full variable domain, rest sourced from reference TRBV28 and TRBJ2-3, is DVKVTQSSRYLVKRTGEKVFLECVQDMDHENMFWYRQDPGLGLRLIYFSYDVKMKEKGDIPEGYSVSREKKERFSLILESASTNQTSMYLCASLFSGTDTQYFGPGTRLTVL.

This clonotype has at least ten counts. This chain connects TRBV4-1 to TRBJ2-7, with a tentative D call TRBD2 (6 bases). V lost 3 bases to trimming and J lost 1 base, with 16 bases between them. Germline CDR1 and CDR2: MGHRA and YSYEKL. CDR3 length: 16 residues. CDR3 loop: CASSQTASALSYEQYF. Here the CDR3 DNA reads TGCGCCAGCAGCCAGACTGCTAGCGCGCTATCCTACGAGCAGTACTTC.

The chain carries TRBV27 and TRBJ2-3; 16 bases map to TRBD2. Germline values: CDR1 MNHEY, CDR2 SMNVEV (reference sequence). The V segment lost 4 bases and the J segment 7 bases; nucleotides outside the gene matches: 5. This CDR3 contains 16 residues. This CDR3 is CASSSQGLAGGYTQYF. The CDR3 nucleotides are TGTGCCAGCAGTTCCCAGGGACTAGCGGGAGGGTATACGCAGTATTTT.

This clonotype was detected ten times or more. The chain combines TRBV6-2 or TRBV6-3 with TRBJ2-7, with 7 bases aligning to TRBD1. The CDR3 loop spans 15 amino acids. V gave up 5 bases and J gave up 4 bases; unmatched junction bases: 11. Germline V lookup: CDR1 MNHEY, CDR2 SVGEGT. CDR3: CASSKARTGYYEQYF. In DNA, the CDR3 is TGTGCCAGCAGTAAGGCCCGGACAGGATATTACGAGCAGTACTTC.

In its sample, this clonotype was seen a few times. This rearrangement joins TRBV19 to TRBJ2-1, with TRBD2 as a possible D gene (5 bases). From germline, CDR1 is LNHDA and CDR2 SQIVND (reference sequence). Trimming took off 0 bases at V and 3 bases at J, with 9 bases between the two ends. This CDR3 is built from 15 residues. The CDR3 here is CASSIDHGVYNEQFF. The DNA of the CDR3 is TGTGCCAGTAGTATAGATCACGGGGTCTACAATGAGCAGTTCTTC.

This clonotype was counted many times. The rearrangement links TRBV5-1 to TRBJ2-3; D is perhaps TRBD1 (6 bases). Trimming left V 1 base short and J 0 bases short, with 9 bases between. Germline V gene lookup returns CDR1 SGHRS and CDR2 YFSETQ. The CDR3 contains 15 residues. Written as DNA, the CDR3 is TGCGCCAGCAGCTTGATCGGGACAAGCACAGATACGCAGTATTTT. This codes for CASSLIGTSTDTQYF.

Many counts were recorded for this clonotype. The CDR3 DNA sequence: TGTGCCACGAAGACTAGCGGGAGTTCAGATACGCAGTATTTT. It codes for CATKTSGSSDTQYF. This chain joins TRBV15 and TRBJ2-3; TRBD2 agrees at 12 bases. V dropped 9 bases and J dropped 4; count of bases not matched to a gene: 5. Germline V gene data show CDR1 as LNHNV and CDR2 as YYDKDF (reference sequence). The CDR3 totals 14 residues. Supplemented by reference TRBV15 and TRBJ2-3, the full variable domain reads DAMVIQNPRYQVTQFGKPVTLSCSQTLNHNVMYWYQQKSSQAPKLLFHYYDKDFNNEADTPDNFQSRRPNTSFCFLDIRSPGLGDTAMYLCATKTSGSSDTQYFGPGTRLTVL.